A single sample is the source of the 5 T cell receptor beta chains below, sequenced in a study of blood T cell repertoires in COVID-19. The repertoire was sequenced with immunoSEQ multiplex PCR; TCRdb's copy has only in-frame clones and lacks some. The sample carries some 300,000 clones, about 88% recorded once. The specimen was peripheral blood. These receptors were collected from a woman in her seventies with COVID-19, enrolled during active disease.

The chain links TRBV6-5 to TRBJ1-5; 10 bases align to TRBD1. Per germline, CDR1 MNHEY and CDR2 SVGAGI. V was clipped by 7 bases and J by 7 bases; unmatched bases: 10. This CDR3 comprises 15 residues. CDR3 region: CASTDRGLGGQPQHF. CDR3 sequence (DNA): TGTGCCAGCACCGACAGGGGGCTCGGGGGACAGCCCCAGCATTTT.

J is TRBJ1-2 and V is TRBV30, with TRBD1 identical over 7 bases. CDR1 GTSNPN and CDR2 SVGIG come from the germline V gene (reference sequence). This CDR3 spans 12 amino acids. V was pared by 6 bases and J by 4 bases, with 5 bases of the junction left unmatched. CDR3 in amino acids: CACQGDGYGYTF. CDR3 in DNA: TGTGCCTGTCAGGGGGACGGCTATGGCTACACCTTC.

The chain carries TRBV5-1 and TRBJ2-7, with 9 bases that match TRBD1. V lost 3 bases to trimming and J lost 4 bases; unmatched junction nucleotides: 5. The CDR3 is made up of 14 amino acids. The germline CDR1 and CDR2 sequences are SGHRS and YFSETQ. CDR3 region: CASSWDREKYEQYF. CDR3 DNA: TGCGCCAGCAGCTGGGACAGGGAGAAGTACGAGCAGTACTTC.

This clone was seen a handful of times. V and J are TRBV20-1 and TRBJ2-1; 9 nucleotides agree with TRBD2. The CDR3 has 11 amino acids. Losses at the gene ends were 6 bases for V and 9 bases for J; bases not matched to a gene: 3. Germline CDR1 DFQATT, CDR2 SNEGSKA (reference sequence). The CDR3 loop reads CSAIAGAEQFF. The CDR3 DNA reads as TGCAGTGCCATAGCGGGGGCTGAGCAGTTCTTC.

The V call is TRBV7-9, the J call TRBJ1-3; D remains unclear. The CDR3 is made up of 16 amino acids. In germline, CDR1 is SEHNR, CDR2 FQNEAQ (reference sequence). V was shortened by 1 base and J by 2 bases, with 12 bases between the two germline ends. The CDR3 protein is CASSLGVRETGNTIYF. The CDR3 bases are TGTGCCAGCAGCTTAGGGGTCCGGGAAACTGGAAACACCATATATTTT.